This TCR beta chain was captured in a study of human T cells and chemical hapten exposure. The CDR3 spans 17 residues. CDR1 and CDR2 from the germline V gene are MNHEY and SVGAGI. V trimming: 5 bases; J trimming: 8 bases; junction bases outside the gene matches: 15. This clonotype was found many times. Using its own MiXCR run on the RACE reads, TCRdb lists one record per CDR3 protein. The repertoire holds about 380,000 distinct CDR3 sequences, with about 6% as singletons. Described time point: patch test 2, 6 weeks after DPC sensitization. The sample's treatment: therapeutic diphenylcyclopropenone sensitization with weekly scalp DPC.

Here the sequenced sample was whole blood, taken in connection with sensitization to the hapten diphenylcyclopropenone (DPC). The V call is TRBV6-5, the J call TRBJ1-6, with TRBD1 matching over 7 bases. The sequence was collected from a woman under 30 with alopecia areata. Some clones in this sample may be carry-over from other donors' samples. The DNA of the CDR3 is TGTGCCAGCAGTCCCCCGCGGCACAGGGGAAGCTATTCACCCCTCCACTTT. Encoded protein: CASSPPRHRGSYSPLHF.